The 17 T cell receptor beta chains given below trace back to one sample, sequenced in a study of blood T cell repertoires in COVID-19 (dated by TCRdb to between 2020 and 2021). Receptor amplification or capture employed the immunoSEQ multiplex PCR assay. This immuneACCESS table, as held by TCRdb, lists in-frame sequences with V and J called but not all clones. Of the missing ones, under half trace to an unresolved V gene in checked studies; the others have no known cause. The sample records some 350,000 clones, 80% to 90% of which are singletons. The ten largest clones take up roughly 5.3% of the sample. Input material: PBMCs or T cells enriched from blood (not recorded which). These receptors all come from a woman aged 25 to 39 who had recovered from COVID-19.

This clone was observed once. This chain connects TRBV23-1 to TRBJ2-7, with 12 bases lining up with TRBD1. TRBV23-1 is given ORF status, its function remaining uncertain. The CDR3 length is 14 residues. V shed 5 bases, J shed 6 bases, and the junction held 5 bases outside the gene matches. CDR3 loop: CASSDWDRGREQYF. The CDR3 DNA sequence: TGCGCCAGCAGTGACTGGGACAGGGGGCGCGAGCAGTACTTC.

The chain carries TRBV5-1 and TRBJ2-2; D might be TRBD2 (5 bases). The CDR3 contains 17 residues. CDR1 and CDR2 (germline): SGHRS, YFSETQ. V dropped 0 bases and J dropped 1 base, with 13 bases sitting between them. The CDR3 DNA is TGCGCCAGCAGCTTGGTTGTCGGGGAAGGGAACACCGGGGAGCTGTTTTTT. Its protein is CASSLVVGEGNTGELFF.

This chain connects TRBV6-5 to TRBJ2-1; 13 bases align to TRBD2. The CDR3 covers 15 residues. V lost 6 bases and J lost 9; bases outside the gene matches: 8. Germline loops: CDR1 MNHEY, CDR2 SVGAGI. The CDR3, as DNA: TGTGCCAGCAGCACACTAGCGGGGGGGCCTGGTGAGCAGTTCTTC. Its protein product is CASSTLAGGPGEQFF.

This clone has a handful of counts. This chain connects TRBV5-4 to TRBJ1-2; 8 bases align to TRBD1. The CDR3 has 14 amino acids. Trimming at V came to 0 bases and at J to 8 bases, leaving 6 bases not matched to a gene. The germline V gene encodes CDR1 SGHNT and CDR2 YYREEE (reference sequence). CDR3 bases: TGTGCCAGCAGCTTGGACAGGGGGTCGGAAGGCTACACCTTC. Its protein is CASSLDRGSEGYTF.

The V and J genes are TRBV13 and TRBJ1-6; no firm D call. The V gene lost 7 bases and the J gene lost 7 bases, with 20 bases spanning the gap. This CDR3 is built from 16 residues. Per the germline V gene, CDR1 is PRHDT and CDR2 is FYEKMQ (reference sequence). In DNA, the CDR3 is TGTGCCAGCACCTCACTGGGGAGGAGGGAAAATTCACCCCTCCACTTT. This encodes CASTSLGRRENSPLHF.

The J gene is TRBJ2-7, the V gene TRBV6-5, with 7 bases aligning to TRBD1. The CDR3 extends over 14 amino acids. V shed 6 bases and J 2 bases; nucleotides not matched to a gene: 7. Germline V gene data show CDR1 as MNHEY and CDR2 as SVGAGI. CDR3 sequence (DNA): TGTGCCAGCAGCAGAGGGACAGCGACCTACGAGCAGTACTTC. Amino acids: CASSRGTATYEQYF.

This chain links TRBV2 with TRBJ1-5; 10 bases fit TRBD1. V shed 6 bases and J 6 bases; nucleotides not matched to a gene: 8. Germline CDR1 SNHLY, CDR2 FYNNEI. The CDR3 contains 15 residues. CDR3 bases: TGTGCCAGCAGCCAACGACAGGGGGCCGGTCAGCCCCAGCATTTT. Protein sequence: CASSQRQGAGQPQHF.

The V and J genes are TRBV20-1 and TRBJ1-2; unclear D gene. CDR3 length: 12 amino acids. V was shortened by 3 bases and J by 1 base, with 6 bases between the two germline ends. Germline CDR1 and CDR2: DFQATT and SNEGSKA (reference sequence). The CDR3 region has the DNA TGCAGTGCTAGTAAGCTTAACTATGGCTACACCTTC. Residues: CSASKLNYGYTF.

The V and J genes are TRBV18 and TRBJ1-4; D may be TRBD1 (6 bases). CDR3 size: 15 residues. Per the germline V gene, CDR1 is KGHSH and CDR2 is LQKENI. V gave up 3 bases and J gave up 7 bases, with 15 bases separating them. The CDR3 DNA reads as TGTGCCAGCTCACCGGACTCAGGGGCGCGTGAAAAACTGTTTTTT. This translates into CASSPDSGAREKLFF.

The rearrangement links TRBV14 to TRBJ1-1; D is undetermined. CDR3 length: 15 residues. CDR1 is SGHDN and CDR2 is FVKESK in the germline V gene. Trimming removed 1 base at V and 2 bases at J, with 11 bases between. The CDR3 is CASSQVEGPNTEAFF. CDR3 DNA sequence: TGTGCCAGCAGCCAAGTTGAGGGTCCCAACACTGAAGCTTTCTTT.

This clone was observed a single time. The chain has TRBV29-1 and TRBJ1-1, with D tentatively TRBD1 (6 bases). The germline V gene has CDR1 SQVTM and CDR2 ANQGSEA. The CDR3 runs to 10 residues. V lost 5 bases and J lost 8, with 9 bases in between. CDR3 loop: CSVYREEAFF. DNA of the CDR3: TGCAGCGTTTACAGGGAAGAAGCTTTCTTT.

In DNA, the CDR3 is TGCGCCAGCAGCTGGGGGGTAGACGGGAAGACCCAGTACTTC. It is translated as CASSWGVDGKTQYF. The V and J genes are TRBV5-1 and TRBJ2-5; TRBD2 is a possible D gene (6 bases). This CDR3 region has 14 residues. Germline V gene sequence: CDR1 SGHRS, CDR2 YFSETQ. The V gene lost 3 bases and the J gene lost 6 bases, with 15 bases spanning the gap.

Remarks on this clone: The same CDR3 is also encoded by other DNA sequences in this sample. The genes are TRBV18 and TRBJ1-1, with 9 bases that match TRBD1. The germline V gene has CDR1 KGHSH and CDR2 LQKENI. The CDR3 is 14 amino acids. V dropped 3 bases and J dropped 5; count of bases not matched to a gene: 4. The CDR3 sequence is CASSPGTGRTEAFF. The CDR3 nucleotides read TGTGCCAGCTCACCCGGGACAGGGAGGACTGAAGCTTTCTTT.

V and J are TRBV27 and TRBJ2-5; TRBD2 matches 9 bases. The CDR3 contains 19 residues. Germline CDR1 MNHEY, CDR2 SMNVEV (reference sequence). After removal of 5 bases from V and 3 bases from J, the junction contained 19 bases not matched to a gene. The CDR3 sequence is CASSGSVLGSGGLKETQYF. The CDR3 bases are TGTGCCAGCAGTGGTTCTGTTTTGGGTAGCGGGGGCCTCAAAGAGACCCAGTACTTC.

This chain links TRBV10-3 with TRBJ1-2; D remains ambiguous. CDR1 ENHRY and CDR2 SYGVKD come from the germline V gene. CDR3 length: 11 residues. Trimming cost V 0 bases and J 6 bases, with 2 bases left between them. CDR3 in amino acids: CAISESNGYTF. The DNA of the CDR3 is TGTGCCATCAGTGAGTCTAATGGCTACACCTTC.

The V call is TRBV11-2, the J call TRBJ1-1; 7 nucleotides match TRBD1. V dropped 1 base and J dropped 3; count of bases not matched to a gene: 2. This CDR3 is 14 amino acids long. The germline CDR1 and CDR2 sequences are SGHAT and FQNNGV. The CDR3 DNA is TGTGCCAGCAGCTTAGCAGGGACAGACACTGAAGCTTTCTTT. As protein: CASSLAGTDTEAFF.

The chain combines TRBV6-1 with TRBJ1-4; TRBD1 matches at 8 bases. Germline V gives CDR1 MNHNS, CDR2 SASEGT. The CDR3 totals 16 residues. V gave up 4 bases and J gave up 0 bases; unmatched junction bases: 4. CDR3 protein: CASSVAGGPTNEKLFF. The CDR3 bases are TGTGCCAGCAGTGTTGCAGGGGGCCCAACTAATGAAAAACTGTTTTTT.